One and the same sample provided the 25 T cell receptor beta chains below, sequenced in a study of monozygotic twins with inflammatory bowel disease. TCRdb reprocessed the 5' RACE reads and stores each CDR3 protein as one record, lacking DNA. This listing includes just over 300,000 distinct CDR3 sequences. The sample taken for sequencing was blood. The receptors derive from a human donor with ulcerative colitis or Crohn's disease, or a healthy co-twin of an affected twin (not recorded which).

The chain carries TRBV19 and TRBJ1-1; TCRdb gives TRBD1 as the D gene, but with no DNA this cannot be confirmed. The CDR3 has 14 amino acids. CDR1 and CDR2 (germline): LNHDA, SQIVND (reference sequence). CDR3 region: CASSTTGGRTEAFF.

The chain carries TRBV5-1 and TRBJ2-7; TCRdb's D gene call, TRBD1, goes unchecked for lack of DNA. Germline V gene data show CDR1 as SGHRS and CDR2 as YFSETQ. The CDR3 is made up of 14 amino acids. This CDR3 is CASSSGNGIYEQYF.

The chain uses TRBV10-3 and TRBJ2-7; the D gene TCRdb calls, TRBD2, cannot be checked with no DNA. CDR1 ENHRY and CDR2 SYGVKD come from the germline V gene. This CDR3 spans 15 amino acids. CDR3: CAIRQSGGNSYEQYF.

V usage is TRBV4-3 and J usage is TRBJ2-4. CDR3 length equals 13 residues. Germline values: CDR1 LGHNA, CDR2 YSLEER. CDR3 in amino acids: CASSHLKRDIQYF.

CDR3: CASSHRPGDTQYF. The genes are TRBV6-5 and TRBJ2-3; checking the TCRdb D call of TRBD1 is not possible without DNA. Per germline, CDR1 MNHEY and CDR2 SVGAGI. The CDR3 loop spans 13 amino acids.

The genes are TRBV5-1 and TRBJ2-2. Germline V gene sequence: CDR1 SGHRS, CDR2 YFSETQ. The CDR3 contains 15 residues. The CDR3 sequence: CASSGVWSNTGELFF.

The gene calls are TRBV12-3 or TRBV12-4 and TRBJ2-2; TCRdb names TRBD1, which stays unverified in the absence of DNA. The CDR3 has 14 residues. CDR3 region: CASKGARGTGELFF.

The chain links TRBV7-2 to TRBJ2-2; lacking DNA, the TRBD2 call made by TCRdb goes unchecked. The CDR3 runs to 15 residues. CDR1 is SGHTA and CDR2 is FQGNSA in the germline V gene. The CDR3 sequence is CASSLGGGRTGELFF.

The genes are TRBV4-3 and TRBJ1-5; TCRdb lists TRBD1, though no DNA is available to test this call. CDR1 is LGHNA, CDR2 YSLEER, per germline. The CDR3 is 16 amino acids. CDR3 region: CASSQDYRGSNQPQHF.

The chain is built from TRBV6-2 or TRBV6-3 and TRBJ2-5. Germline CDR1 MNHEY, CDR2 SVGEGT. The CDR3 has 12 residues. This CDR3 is CASSYRWETQYF.

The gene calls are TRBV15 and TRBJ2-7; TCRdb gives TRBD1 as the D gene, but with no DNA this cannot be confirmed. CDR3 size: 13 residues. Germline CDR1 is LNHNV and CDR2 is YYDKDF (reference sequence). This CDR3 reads CATSREGGYEQYF. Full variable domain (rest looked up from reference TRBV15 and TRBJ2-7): DAMVIQNPRYQVTQFGKPVTLSCSQTLNHNVMYWYQQKSSQAPKLLFHYYDKDFNNEADTPDNFQSRRPNTSFCFLDIRSPGLGDTAMYLCATSREGGYEQYFGPGTRLTVT.

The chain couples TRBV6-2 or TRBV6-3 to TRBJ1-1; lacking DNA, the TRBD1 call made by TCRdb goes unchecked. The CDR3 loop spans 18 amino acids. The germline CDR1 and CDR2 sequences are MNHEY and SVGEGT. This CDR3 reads CASRKRGGQPHGSTEAFF.

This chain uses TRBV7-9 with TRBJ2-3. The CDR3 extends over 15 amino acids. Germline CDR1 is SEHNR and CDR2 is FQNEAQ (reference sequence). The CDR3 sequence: CASSLELAETDTQYF. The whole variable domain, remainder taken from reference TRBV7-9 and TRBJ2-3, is DTGVSQNPRHKITKRGQNVTFRCDPISEHNRLYWYRQTLGQGPEFLTYFQNEAQLEKSRLLSDRFSAERPKGSFSTLEIQRTEQGDSAMYLCASSLELAETDTQYFGPGTRLTVL.

Here the CDR3 reads CATSRVGLAEEQYF. This chain links TRBV15 with TRBJ2-7; with no DNA, the TCRdb D assignment of TRBD2 cannot be verified. This CDR3 comprises 14 residues. CDR1 and CDR2 from the germline V gene are LNHNV and YYDKDF (reference sequence).

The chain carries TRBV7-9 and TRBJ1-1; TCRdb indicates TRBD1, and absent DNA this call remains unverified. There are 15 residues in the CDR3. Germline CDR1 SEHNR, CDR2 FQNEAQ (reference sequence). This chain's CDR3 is CASSRGTGRDTEAFF.

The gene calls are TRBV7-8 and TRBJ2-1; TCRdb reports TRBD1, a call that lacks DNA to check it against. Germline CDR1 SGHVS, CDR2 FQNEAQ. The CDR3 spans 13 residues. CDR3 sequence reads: CASSADRVNEQFF.

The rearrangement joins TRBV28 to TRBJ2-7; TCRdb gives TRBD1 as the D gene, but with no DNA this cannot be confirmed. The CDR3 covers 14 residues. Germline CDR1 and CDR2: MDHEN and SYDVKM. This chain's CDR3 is CASTRTGGLYEQYF.

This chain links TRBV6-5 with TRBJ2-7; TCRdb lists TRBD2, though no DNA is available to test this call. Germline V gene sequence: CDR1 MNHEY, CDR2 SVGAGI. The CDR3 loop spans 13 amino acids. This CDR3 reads CAAWTGLGHEQYF.

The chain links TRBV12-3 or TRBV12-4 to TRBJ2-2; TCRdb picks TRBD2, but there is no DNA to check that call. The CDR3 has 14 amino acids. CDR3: CASSPAGPTGELFF.

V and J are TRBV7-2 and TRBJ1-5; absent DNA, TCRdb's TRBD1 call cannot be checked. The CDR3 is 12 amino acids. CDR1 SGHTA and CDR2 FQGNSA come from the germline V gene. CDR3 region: CASSLVQGDRHF.

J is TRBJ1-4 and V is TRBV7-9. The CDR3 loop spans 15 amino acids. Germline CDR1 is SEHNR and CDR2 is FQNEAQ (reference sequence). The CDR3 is CASSSTDSGSEKLFF.

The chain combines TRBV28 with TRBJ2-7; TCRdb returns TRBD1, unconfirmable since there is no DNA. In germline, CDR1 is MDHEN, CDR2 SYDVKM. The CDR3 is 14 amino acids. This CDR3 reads CASKMTGGIYEQYF.

The CDR3 spells CASSLREVRYNEQFF. The chain is built from TRBV5-1 and TRBJ2-1. The CDR3 totals 15 residues. CDR1 and CDR2 (germline): SGHRS, YFSETQ.

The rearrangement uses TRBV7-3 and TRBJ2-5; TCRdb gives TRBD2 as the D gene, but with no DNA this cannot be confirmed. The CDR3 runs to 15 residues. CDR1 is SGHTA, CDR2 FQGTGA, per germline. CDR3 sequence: CASSPSGSGVETQYF.

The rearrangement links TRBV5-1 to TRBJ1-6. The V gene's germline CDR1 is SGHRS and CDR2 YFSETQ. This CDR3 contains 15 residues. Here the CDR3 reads CASSLWGQANSPLHF.